Below, 18 T cell receptor beta chains from the same sample are listed, as sequenced in a study of blood T cell repertoires in COVID-19. Produced via immunoSEQ multiplex PCR; TCRdb's table is partial and in-frame only. The sample consists of approximately 52,000 clones, 91% of them appearing once. The sequenced sample was peripheral blood. These receptors all stem from a man aged 45-60 years with acute or convalescent COVID-19.

V gene TRBV29-1 combines with J gene TRBJ1-2; tentative D call: TRBD1 (5 bases). Germline V gives CDR1 SQVTM, CDR2 ANQGSEA. The CDR3 is 13 residues long. V lost 0 bases and J lost 4, with 9 bases in between. CDR3 sequence: CSVEDRVAYGYTF. The DNA of the CDR3 is TGCAGCGTTGAAGACAGGGTCGCCTATGGCTACACCTTC.

The V call is TRBV5-1, the J call TRBJ2-3; the match to TRBD1 covers 10 bases. The CDR3 loop spans 14 amino acids. Losses at the gene ends were 4 bases for V and 7 bases for J; bases not matched to a gene: 6. CDR1 SGHRS and CDR2 YFSETQ come from the germline V gene. CDR3 nucleotides: TGCGCCAGCAGCATGGGACAGGGGTTGAATACGCAGTATTTT. It encodes CASSMGQGLNTQYF.

The chain carries TRBV10-2 and TRBJ2-1; 9 bases align to TRBD1. Per the germline V gene, CDR1 is WSHSY and CDR2 is SAAADI. There are 16 residues in the CDR3. V gave up 1 base and J gave up 4 bases; unmatched junction bases: 5. The CDR3: CASSEFGQGKYNEQFF. The CDR3 DNA sequence: TGCGCCAGCAGTGAGTTCGGACAGGGGAAATACAATGAGCAGTTCTTC.

This chain connects TRBV5-1 to TRBJ2-2, with D possibly being TRBD2 (6 bases). Germline CDR1 is SGHRS and CDR2 is YFSETQ. The CDR3 runs to 15 residues. The V and J ends lost 0 bases and 4 bases respectively, with 10 bases between them. CDR3 DNA: TGCGCCAGCAGCTTGGTTGTGGGAGGCACCGGGGAGCTGTTTTTT. Its protein is CASSLVVGGTGELFF.

The V gene is TRBV30, the J gene TRBJ1-5; 11 bases are a match to TRBD1. V was clipped by 3 bases and J by 4 bases; unmatched bases: 5. CDR1 and CDR2 (germline): GTSNPN, SVGIG (reference sequence). The CDR3 length is 15 residues. The DNA for the CDR3 is TGTGCCTGGAGCGTGGGACAGGGGGTTAATCAGCCCCAGCATTTT. Translating gives CAWSVGQGVNQPQHF.

V usage is TRBV19 and J usage is TRBJ1-5; the match to TRBD1 covers 12 bases. This CDR3 spans 17 amino acids. CDR1 is LNHDA, CDR2 SQIVND, per germline (reference sequence). Trimming at V came to 5 bases and at J to 0 bases, leaving 5 bases not matched to a gene. CDR3 loop: CASSAGQGAGSNQPQHF. The CDR3 region has the DNA TGTGCCAGTAGTGCGGGACAGGGGGCGGGTAGCAATCAGCCCCAGCATTTT.

This clone was seen once. The chain recombines TRBV13 with TRBJ2-7; D is possibly TRBD2 (6 bases). CDR3 length equals 12 residues. V lost 5 bases to trimming and J lost 5 bases, with 10 bases between them. The germline gives CDR1 PRHDT, CDR2 FYEKMQ (reference sequence). CDR3 coding DNA: TGTGCCAGCAGCCCAGGAGGGAACGAGCAGTACTTC. Translating it yields CASSPGGNEQYF.

The chain carries TRBV15 and TRBJ2-7; tentatively, D is TRBD1 (5 bases). Germline assignment: CDR1 LNHNV and CDR2 YYDKDF (reference sequence). The V gene lost 0 bases and the J gene lost 4 bases, with 7 bases spanning the gap. CDR3 size: 13 residues. The CDR3, as DNA: TGTGCCACCAGCAGAGAGGGGCCTTACGAGCAGTACTTC. This sequence encodes CATSREGPYEQYF.

The chain has TRBV24-1 and TRBJ1-2; TRBD1 matches 8 bases. There are 13 residues in the CDR3. After removal of 5 bases from V and 3 bases from J, the junction contained 1 base not matched to a gene. In germline, CDR1 is KGHDR, CDR2 SFDVKD. The CDR3 DNA is TGTGCCACCAGTGTGGACAGGGACTATGGCTACACCTTC. It encodes CATSVDRDYGYTF.

The V call is TRBV10-3, the J call TRBJ2-3; tentatively, D is TRBD2 (5 bases). From germline, CDR1 is ENHRY and CDR2 SYGVKD. The CDR3 spans 13 residues. Trimming left V 10 bases short and J 0 bases short, with 11 bases between. The CDR3 reads CATRDQSTDTQYF. CDR3 nucleotide sequence: TGTGCCACCCGGGATCAAAGCACAGATACGCAGTATTTT.

The V call is TRBV7-2, the J call TRBJ1-1; 8 bases are shared with TRBD1. From germline, CDR1 is SGHTA and CDR2 FQGNSA. V shed 0 bases, J shed 3 bases, and the junction held 6 bases outside the gene matches. CDR3 size: 16 residues. CDR3 sequence reads: CASSLAQGGTDTEAFF. CDR3 in DNA: TGTGCCAGCAGCTTAGCACAGGGGGGTACCGACACTGAAGCTTTCTTT.

The chain recombines TRBV3-1 (or the pseudogene TRBV3-2) with TRBJ1-6; maybe TRBD1 (6 bases). CDR3 size: 15 residues. Trimming took 4 bases from V and 5 from J, leaving 12 bases between them. Germline-derived CDR1 and CDR2 are LGHDT and YNNKEL (reference sequence). The CDR3, as DNA: TGTGCCAGCAGCCCTCGGACAGTCAATAATTCACCCCTCCACTTT. It yields the protein CASSPRTVNNSPLHF.

The rearrangement links TRBV29-1 to TRBJ1-1; D perhaps matches TRBD1 (6 bases). This CDR3 is 13 amino acids long. The germline V gene has CDR1 SQVTM and CDR2 ANQGSEA. V lost 6 bases and J 1 base, leaving 12 bases between the germline ends. CDR3 region: CSVGDRRNTEAFF. DNA for the CDR3: TGCAGCGTGGGTGACAGGAGGAACACTGAAGCTTTCTTT.

CDR3: CASSPGRYETQYF. The CDR3 DNA reads as TGTGCCAGCAGTCCGGGTCGGTATGAGACCCAGTACTTC. The chain joins TRBV5-5 to TRBJ2-5; D unresolved. CDR3 length: 13 residues. Germline CDR1 is SGHKS and CDR2 is YYEKEE (reference sequence). The V gene lost 5 bases and the J gene lost 5 bases, with 13 bases spanning the gap.

This chain connects TRBV11-2 to TRBJ1-4, with TRBD1 as a possible D gene (5 bases). Germline CDR1 and CDR2: SGHAT and FQNNGV. The CDR3 contains 16 residues. V lost 5 bases, J lost 7 bases, and 20 bases lay in between. The CDR3 bases are TGTGCCAGCAGCCCTATCCTTTTTGGGGCCGGTGAAAAACTGTTTTTT. This encodes CASSPILFGAGEKLFF.

This rearrangement joins TRBV5-8 to TRBJ1-4; maybe TRBD1 (5 bases). V lost 1 base to trimming and J lost 6 bases, with 13 bases between them. This CDR3 is built from 15 residues. Looked up from germline, CDR1 is SGHTS and CDR2 is YDEGEE. The CDR3 DNA reads as TGTGCCAGCAGCTTGTGGGGCCAGGGTGATGAAAAACTGTTTTTT. Translated, it gives CASSLWGQGDEKLFF.

J is TRBJ1-1 and V is TRBV29-1; unclear D gene. V lost 6 bases and J lost 5, with 10 bases in between. From germline, CDR1 is SQVTM and CDR2 ANQGSEA. The CDR3 sequence is 11 residues long. The CDR3 loop reads CSVGRGTEAFF. CDR3 in DNA: TGCAGCGTCGGAAGAGGGACTGAAGCTTTCTTT. The full variable domain, with the rest looked up from reference TRBV29-1 and TRBJ1-1, is SAVISQKPSRDICQRGTSLTIQCQVDSQVTMMFWYRQQPGQSLTLIATANQGSEATYESGFVIDKFPISRPNLTFSTLTVSNMSPEDSSIYLCSVGRGTEAFFGQGTRLTVV.

This clone was picked up one time. The V call is TRBV11-2, the J call TRBJ2-5; TRBD2 is a possible D gene (5 bases). Trimming took 1 base from V and 5 from J, leaving 20 bases between them. CDR1 SGHAT and CDR2 FQNNGV come from the germline V gene. The CDR3 contains 17 residues. Here the CDR3 reads CASSLGGGRPLLETQYF. The CDR3 DNA follows: TGTGCCAGCAGCTTAGGAGGAGGAAGGCCCCTCCTGGAGACCCAGTACTTC.